The entry that follows covers one TCR beta chain sequence. The antigen remains undetermined. This specimen comes from a study of cytomegalovirus exposure and HLA in healthy donors. Broader study findings: A few V segments could not be told apart, such as TRBV6-2 and TRBV6-3, and were left out.

Primers for the PCR totalled 60 Vbeta and 13 Jbeta. The data were produced by immunoSEQ multiplex PCR, yet TCRdb's version contains in-frame clones alone and is incomplete. Its listing shows tens of thousands of clones. V gave up 7 bases and J gave up 2 bases, with 12 bases separating them. The CDR3 sequence is 13 residues long. The germline gives CDR1 MNHNS, CDR2 SASEGT. V is TRBV6-1 and J is TRBJ2-7, with D perhaps TRBD1 (5 bases). The TCR was taken from a female donor in good health and CMV-seronegative. Specimen: PBMCs. CDR3 sequence (DNA): TGTGCCAGCATCGACAGAAGTGCCTACGAGCAGTACTTC. Translated, it gives CASIDRSAYEQYF.